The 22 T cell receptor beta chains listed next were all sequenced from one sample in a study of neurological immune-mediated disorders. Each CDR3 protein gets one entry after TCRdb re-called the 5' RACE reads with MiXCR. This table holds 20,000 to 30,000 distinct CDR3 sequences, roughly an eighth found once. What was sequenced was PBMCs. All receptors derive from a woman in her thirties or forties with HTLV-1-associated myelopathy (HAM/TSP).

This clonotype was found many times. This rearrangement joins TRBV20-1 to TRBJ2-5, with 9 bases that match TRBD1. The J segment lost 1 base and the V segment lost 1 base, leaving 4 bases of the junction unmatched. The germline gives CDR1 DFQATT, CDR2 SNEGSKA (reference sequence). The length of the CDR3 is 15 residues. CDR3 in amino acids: CSARGDRVFQETQYF. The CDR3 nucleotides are TGCAGTGCTAGAGGGGACAGGGTTTTCCAAGAGACCCAGTACTTC.

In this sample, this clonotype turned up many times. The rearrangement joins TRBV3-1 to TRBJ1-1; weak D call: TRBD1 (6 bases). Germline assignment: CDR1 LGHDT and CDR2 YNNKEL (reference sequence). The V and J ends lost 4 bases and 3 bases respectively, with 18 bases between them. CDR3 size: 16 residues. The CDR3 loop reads CASSPEGGGGDTEAFF. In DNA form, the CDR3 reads TGTGCCAGCAGCCCCGAGGGGGGGGGTGGAGACACTGAAGCTTTCTTT.

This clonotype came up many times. The CDR3, as DNA: TGTGCCAGCAGCCCTCTGGGGATTTTGCGTGGCTACACCTTC. The encoded protein is CASSPLGILRGYTF. This chain links TRBV3-1 with TRBJ1-2; D is uncertain. The CDR3 is 14 amino acids. The V end was cut by 4 bases, the J end by 7 bases, with 16 bases between. Germline assignment: CDR1 LGHDT and CDR2 YNNKEL (reference sequence).

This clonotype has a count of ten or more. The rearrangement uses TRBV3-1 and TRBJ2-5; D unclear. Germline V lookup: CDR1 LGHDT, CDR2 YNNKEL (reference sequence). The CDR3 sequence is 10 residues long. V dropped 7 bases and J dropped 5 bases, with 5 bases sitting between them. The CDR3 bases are TGTGCCAGCATCGGCGAGACCCAGTACTTC. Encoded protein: CASIGETQYF.

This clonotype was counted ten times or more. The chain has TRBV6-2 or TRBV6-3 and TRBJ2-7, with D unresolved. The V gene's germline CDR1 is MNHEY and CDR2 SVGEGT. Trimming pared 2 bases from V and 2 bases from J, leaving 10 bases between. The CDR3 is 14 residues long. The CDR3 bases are TGTGCCAGCAGTTACAGTAGCTGGGCCTACGAGCAGTACTTC. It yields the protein CASSYSSWAYEQYF.

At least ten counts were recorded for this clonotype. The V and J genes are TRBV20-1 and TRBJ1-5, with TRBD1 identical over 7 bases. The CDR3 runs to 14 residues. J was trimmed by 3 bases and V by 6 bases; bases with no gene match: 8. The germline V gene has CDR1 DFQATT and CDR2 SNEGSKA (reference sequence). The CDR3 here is CSAPEGQANQPQHF. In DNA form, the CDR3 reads TGCAGTGCGCCGGAAGGACAGGCCAATCAGCCCCAGCATTTT.

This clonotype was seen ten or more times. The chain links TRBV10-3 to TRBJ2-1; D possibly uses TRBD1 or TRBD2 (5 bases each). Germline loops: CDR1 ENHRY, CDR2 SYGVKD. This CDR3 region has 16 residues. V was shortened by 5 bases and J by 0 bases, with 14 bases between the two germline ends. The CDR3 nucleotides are TGTGCCATCAGTAGTAGCAGTGGGACCTCCTACAATGAGCAGTTCTTC. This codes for CAISSSSGTSYNEQFF.

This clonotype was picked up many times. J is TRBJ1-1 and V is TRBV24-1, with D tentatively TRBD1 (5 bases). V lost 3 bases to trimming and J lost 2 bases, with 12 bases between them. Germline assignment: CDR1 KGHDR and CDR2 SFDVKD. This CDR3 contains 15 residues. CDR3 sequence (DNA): TGTGCCACCAGTGATGCCGGGGGAGCAAACACTGAAGCTTTCTTT. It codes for CATSDAGGANTEAFF.

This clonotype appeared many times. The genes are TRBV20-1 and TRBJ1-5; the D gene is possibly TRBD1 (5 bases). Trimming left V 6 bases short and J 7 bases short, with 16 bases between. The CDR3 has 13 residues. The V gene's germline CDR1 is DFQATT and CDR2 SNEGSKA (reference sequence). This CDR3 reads CSAVQGTGQPQHF. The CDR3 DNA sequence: TGCAGTGCCGTTCAGGGTACGGGGCAGCCCCAGCATTTT.

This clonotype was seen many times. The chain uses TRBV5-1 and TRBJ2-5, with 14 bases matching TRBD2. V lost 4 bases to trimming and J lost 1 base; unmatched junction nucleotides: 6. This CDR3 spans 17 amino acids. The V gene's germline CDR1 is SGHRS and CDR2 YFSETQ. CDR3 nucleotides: TGCGCCAGCAGCGGGGGGACTAGCGGGGGTTTCCAAGAGACCCAGTACTTC. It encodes CASSGGTSGGFQETQYF.

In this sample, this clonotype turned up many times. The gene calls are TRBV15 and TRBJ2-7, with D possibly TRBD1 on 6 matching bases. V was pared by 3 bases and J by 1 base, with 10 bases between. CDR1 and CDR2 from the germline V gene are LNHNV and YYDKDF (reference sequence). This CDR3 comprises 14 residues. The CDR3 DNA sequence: TGTGCCACCAGCAGGACAGGTGATTCCTACGAGCAGTACTTC. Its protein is CATSRTGDSYEQYF.

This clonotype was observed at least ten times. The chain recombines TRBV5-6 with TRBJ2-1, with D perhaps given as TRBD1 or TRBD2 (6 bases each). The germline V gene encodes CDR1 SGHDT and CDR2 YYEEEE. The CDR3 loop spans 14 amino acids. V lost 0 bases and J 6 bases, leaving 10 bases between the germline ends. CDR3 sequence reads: CASSLAGAINEQFF. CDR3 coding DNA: TGTGCCAGCAGCTTGGCGGGGGCGATCAATGAGCAGTTCTTC.

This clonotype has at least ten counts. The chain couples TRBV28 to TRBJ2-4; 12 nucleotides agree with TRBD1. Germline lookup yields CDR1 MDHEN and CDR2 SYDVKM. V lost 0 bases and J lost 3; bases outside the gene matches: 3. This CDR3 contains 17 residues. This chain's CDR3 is CASSLWGQGAGKNIQYF. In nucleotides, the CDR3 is TGTGCCAGCAGTTTATGGGGACAGGGGGCCGGCAAAAACATTCAGTACTTC.

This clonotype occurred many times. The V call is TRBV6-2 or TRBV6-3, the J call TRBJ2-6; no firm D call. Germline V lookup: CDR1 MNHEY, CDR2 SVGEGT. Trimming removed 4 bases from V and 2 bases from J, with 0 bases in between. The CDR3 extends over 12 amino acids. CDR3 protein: CASSSGANVLTF. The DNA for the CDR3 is TGTGCCAGCAGTTCTGGGGCCAACGTCCTGACTTTC.

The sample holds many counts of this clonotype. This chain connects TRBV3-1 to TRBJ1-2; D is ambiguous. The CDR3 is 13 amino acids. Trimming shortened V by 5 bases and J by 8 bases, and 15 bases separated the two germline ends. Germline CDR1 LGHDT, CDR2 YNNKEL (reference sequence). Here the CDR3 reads CASSSDTAGGYTF. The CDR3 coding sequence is TGTGCCAGCAGCTCCGACACTGCTGGGGGCTACACCTTC. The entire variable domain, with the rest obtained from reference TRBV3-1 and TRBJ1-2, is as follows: DTAVSQTPKYLVTQMGNDKSIKCEQNLGHDTMYWYKQDSKKFLKIMFSYNNKELIINETVPNRFSPKSPDKAHLNLHINSLELGDSAVYFCASSSDTAGGYTFGSGTRLTVV.

The CDR3 DNA reads TGTGCCAGCAGCCCCGGGACAGGAGGCTCTGGGGCCAACGTCCTGACTTTC. This encodes CASSPGTGGSGANVLTF. The V and J genes are TRBV12-3 or TRBV12-4 and TRBJ2-6; TRBD1 matches at 8 bases. V trimming: 6 bases; J trimming: 0 bases; junction bases outside the gene matches: 7. The length of the CDR3 is 17 residues.

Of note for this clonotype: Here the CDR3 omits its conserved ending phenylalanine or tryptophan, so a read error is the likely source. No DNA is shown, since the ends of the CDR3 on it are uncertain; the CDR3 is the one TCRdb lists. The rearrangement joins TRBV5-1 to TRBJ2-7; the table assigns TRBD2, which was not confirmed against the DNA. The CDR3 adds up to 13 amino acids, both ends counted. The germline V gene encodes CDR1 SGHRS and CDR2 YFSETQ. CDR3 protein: CASSLMALEEQNL.

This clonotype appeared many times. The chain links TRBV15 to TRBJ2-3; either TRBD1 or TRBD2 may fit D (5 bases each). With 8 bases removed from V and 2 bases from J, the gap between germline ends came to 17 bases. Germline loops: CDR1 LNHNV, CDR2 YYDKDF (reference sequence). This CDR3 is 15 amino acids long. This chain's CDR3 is CATSRYGALTDTQYF. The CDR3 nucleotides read TGTGCCACCTCAAGGTACGGGGCGCTCACAGATACGCAGTATTTT.

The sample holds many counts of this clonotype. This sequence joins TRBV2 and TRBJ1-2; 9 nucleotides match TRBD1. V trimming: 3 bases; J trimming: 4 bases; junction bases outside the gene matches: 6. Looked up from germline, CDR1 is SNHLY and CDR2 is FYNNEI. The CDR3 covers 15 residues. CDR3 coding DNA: TGTGCCAGCAGTGACTCGTCGGGACAGGGCTATGGCTACACCTTC. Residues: CASSDSSGQGYGYTF.

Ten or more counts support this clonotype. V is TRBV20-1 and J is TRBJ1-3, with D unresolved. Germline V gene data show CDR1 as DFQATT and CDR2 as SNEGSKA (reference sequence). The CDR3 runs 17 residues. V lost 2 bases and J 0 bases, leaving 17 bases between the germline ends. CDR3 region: CSARRTRGAGSGNTIYF. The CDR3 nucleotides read TGCAGTGCTAGAAGGACCCGGGGAGCCGGCTCTGGAAACACCATATATTTT.

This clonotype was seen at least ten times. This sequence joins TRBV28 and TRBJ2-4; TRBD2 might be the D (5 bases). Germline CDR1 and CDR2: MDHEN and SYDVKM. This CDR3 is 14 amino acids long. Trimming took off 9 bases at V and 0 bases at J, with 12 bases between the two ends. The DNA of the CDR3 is TGTGCCAGTGGAGAGGGTAAAGCCAAAAACATTCAGTACTTC. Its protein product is CASGEGKAKNIQYF.

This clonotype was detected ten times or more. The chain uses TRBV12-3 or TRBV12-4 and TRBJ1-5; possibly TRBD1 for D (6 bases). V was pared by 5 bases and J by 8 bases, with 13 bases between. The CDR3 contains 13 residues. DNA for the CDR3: TGTGCCAGCAGTAGACAGGTGGTAGAGCCCCAGCATTTT. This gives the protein CASSRQVVEPQHF.